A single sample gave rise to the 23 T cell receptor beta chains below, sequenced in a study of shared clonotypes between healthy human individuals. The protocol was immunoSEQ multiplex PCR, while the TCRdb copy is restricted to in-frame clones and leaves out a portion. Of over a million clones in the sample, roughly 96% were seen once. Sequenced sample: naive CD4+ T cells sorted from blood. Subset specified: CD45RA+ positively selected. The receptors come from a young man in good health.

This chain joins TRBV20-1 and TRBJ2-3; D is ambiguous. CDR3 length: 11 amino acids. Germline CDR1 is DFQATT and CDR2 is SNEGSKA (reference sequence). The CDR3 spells CSSDLTDTQYF. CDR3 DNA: TGCAGCTCCGACCTTACAGATACGCAGTATTTT.

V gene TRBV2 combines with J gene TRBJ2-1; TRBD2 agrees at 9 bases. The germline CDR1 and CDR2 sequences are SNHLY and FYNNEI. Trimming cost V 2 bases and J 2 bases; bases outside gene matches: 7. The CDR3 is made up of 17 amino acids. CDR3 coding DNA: TGTGCCAGCAGTGAACGCTATAGCGGGAGCACCTACAATGAGCAGTTCTTC. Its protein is CASSERYSGSTYNEQFF.

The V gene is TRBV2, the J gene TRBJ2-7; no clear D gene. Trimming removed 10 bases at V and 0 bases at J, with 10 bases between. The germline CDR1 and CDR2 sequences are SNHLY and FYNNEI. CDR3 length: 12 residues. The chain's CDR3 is CAIHWGSYEQYF. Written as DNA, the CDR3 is TGTGCCATTCACTGGGGCTCCTACGAGCAGTACTTC.

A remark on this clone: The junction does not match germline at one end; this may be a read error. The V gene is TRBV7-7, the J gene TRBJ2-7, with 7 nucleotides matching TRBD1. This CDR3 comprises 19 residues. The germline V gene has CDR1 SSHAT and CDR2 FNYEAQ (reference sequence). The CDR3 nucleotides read TGTGCTAGCAGCCCATGTAGGTTAAGCTCGGAGAAACAGGGGTACGAGCAGTACTTC. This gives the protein CASSPCRLSSEKQGYEQYF.

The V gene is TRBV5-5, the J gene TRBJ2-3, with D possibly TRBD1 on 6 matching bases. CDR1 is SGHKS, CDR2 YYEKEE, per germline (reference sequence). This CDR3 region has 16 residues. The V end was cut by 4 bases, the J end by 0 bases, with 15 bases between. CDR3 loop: CASSHTGSPSTDTQYF. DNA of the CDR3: TGTGCCAGCAGCCACACAGGGTCACCTAGCACAGATACGCAGTATTTT.

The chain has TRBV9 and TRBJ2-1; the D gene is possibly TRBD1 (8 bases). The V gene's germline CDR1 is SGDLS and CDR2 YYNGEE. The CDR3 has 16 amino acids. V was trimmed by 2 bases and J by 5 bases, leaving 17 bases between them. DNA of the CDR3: TGTGCCAGCAGCGTCCAAGACAGGGGAGGGAACAATGAGCAGTTCTTC. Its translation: CASSVQDRGGNNEQFF.

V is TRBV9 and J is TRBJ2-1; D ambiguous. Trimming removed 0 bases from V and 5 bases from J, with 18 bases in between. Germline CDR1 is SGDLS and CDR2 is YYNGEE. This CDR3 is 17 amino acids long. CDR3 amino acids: CASSVEVGAPVNNEQFF. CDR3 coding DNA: TGTGCCAGCAGCGTAGAAGTAGGCGCCCCGGTCAACAATGAGCAGTTCTTC.

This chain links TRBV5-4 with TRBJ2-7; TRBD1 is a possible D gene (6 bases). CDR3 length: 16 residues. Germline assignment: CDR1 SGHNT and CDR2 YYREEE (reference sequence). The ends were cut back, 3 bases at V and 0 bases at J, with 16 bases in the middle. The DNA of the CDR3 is TGTGCCAGCAGCTCAGACGGGACAAGTTTCTCCTACGAGCAGTACTTC. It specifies CASSSDGTSFSYEQYF.

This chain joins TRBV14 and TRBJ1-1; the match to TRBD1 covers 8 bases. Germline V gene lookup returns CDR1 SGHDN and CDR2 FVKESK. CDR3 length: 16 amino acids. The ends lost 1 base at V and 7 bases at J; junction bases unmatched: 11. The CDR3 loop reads CASSQAVWQGAGEAFF. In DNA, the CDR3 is TGTGCCAGCAGCCAAGCGGTATGGCAGGGGGCTGGTGAAGCTTTCTTT.

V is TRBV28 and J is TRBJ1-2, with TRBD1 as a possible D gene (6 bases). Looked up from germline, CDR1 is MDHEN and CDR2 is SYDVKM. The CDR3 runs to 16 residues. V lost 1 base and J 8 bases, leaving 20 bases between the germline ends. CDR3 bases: TGTGCCAGCAGTTTATTACACCCGGGACATCTTAGGGGCTACACCTTC. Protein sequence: CASSLLHPGHLRGYTF.

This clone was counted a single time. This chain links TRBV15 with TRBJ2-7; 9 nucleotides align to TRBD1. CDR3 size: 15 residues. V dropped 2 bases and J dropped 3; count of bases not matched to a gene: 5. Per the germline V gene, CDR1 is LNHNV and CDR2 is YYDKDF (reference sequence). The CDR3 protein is CATSRSGQGYYEQYF. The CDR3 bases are TGTGCCACCAGCAGATCGGGACAGGGATACTACGAGCAGTACTTC.

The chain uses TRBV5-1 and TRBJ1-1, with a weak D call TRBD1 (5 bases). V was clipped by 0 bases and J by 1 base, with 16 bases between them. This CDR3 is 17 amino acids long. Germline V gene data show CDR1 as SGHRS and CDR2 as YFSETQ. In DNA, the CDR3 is TGCGCCAGCAGCTTGGGATCAGGGTGGTCTAGGAACACTGAAGCTTTCTTT. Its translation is CASSLGSGWSRNTEAFF.

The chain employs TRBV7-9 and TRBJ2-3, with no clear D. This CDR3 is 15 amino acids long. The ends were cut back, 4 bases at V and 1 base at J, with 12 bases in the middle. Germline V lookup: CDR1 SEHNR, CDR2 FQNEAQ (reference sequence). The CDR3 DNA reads TGTGCCAGCAGCTCTCAAAGTTTGGGCACAGATACGCAGTATTTT. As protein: CASSSQSLGTDTQYF.

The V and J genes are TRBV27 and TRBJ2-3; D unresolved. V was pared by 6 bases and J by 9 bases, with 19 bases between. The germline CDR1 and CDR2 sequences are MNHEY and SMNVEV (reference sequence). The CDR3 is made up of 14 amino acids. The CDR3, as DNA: TGTGCCAGCAGCGTATCGAGGTTGAACAGCACGCAGTATTTT. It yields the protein CASSVSRLNSTQYF.

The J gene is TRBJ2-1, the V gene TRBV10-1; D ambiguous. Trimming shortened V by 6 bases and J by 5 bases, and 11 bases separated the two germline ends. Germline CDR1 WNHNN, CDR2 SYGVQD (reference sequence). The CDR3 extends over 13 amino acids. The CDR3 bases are TGCGCCAGCAGCCTAAAGCCCGACAATGAGCAGTTCTTC. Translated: CASSLKPDNEQFF.

CDR3 amino acids: CASSVQGSGELFF. The CDR3 bases are TGTGCCAGCAGCGTCCAGGGTTCCGGGGAGCTGTTTTTT. The chain employs TRBV7-2 and TRBJ2-2; the D gene is possibly TRBD1 (5 bases). The CDR3 sequence is 13 residues long. Trimming removed 5 bases from V and 6 bases from J, with 10 bases in between. Germline CDR1 is SGHTA and CDR2 is FQGNSA.

The CDR3 region is CATGTPLGAGPGRGYTF. CDR3 bases: TGTGCGACGGGCACCCCCTTGGGGGCAGGTCCAGGTCGCGGCTACACCTTC. The V call is TRBV19, the J call TRBJ1-2; D is possibly TRBD1 (6 bases). The CDR3 loop spans 17 amino acids. Germline CDR1 and CDR2: LNHDA and SQIVND (reference sequence).

Here the CDR3 DNA reads TGTGCCAGCAGCCCTAGTTCTAGCGGGAGGGCCGAGGACACCGGGGAGCTGTTTTTT. It encodes CASSPSSSGRAEDTGELFF. This sequence joins TRBV4-2 and TRBJ2-2; 12 bases are a match to TRBD2. Germline CDR1 reads LGHNA; CDR2 reads YNFKEQ. The J segment lost 3 bases and the V segment lost 4 bases, leaving 12 bases of the junction unmatched. The length of the CDR3 is 19 residues.

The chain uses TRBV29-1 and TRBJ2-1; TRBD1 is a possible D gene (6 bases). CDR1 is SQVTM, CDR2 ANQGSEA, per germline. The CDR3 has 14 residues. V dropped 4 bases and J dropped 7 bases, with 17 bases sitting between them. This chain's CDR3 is CSVGHPFTGNEQFF. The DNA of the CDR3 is TGCAGCGTTGGCCACCCCTTCACAGGGAATGAGCAGTTCTTC.

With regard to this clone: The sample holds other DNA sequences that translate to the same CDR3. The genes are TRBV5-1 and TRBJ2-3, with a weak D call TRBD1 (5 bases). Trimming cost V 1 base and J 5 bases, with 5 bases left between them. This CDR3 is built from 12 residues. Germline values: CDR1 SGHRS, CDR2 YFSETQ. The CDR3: CASSLQGDTQYF. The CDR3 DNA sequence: TGCGCCAGCAGCTTGCAGGGAGATACGCAGTATTTT.

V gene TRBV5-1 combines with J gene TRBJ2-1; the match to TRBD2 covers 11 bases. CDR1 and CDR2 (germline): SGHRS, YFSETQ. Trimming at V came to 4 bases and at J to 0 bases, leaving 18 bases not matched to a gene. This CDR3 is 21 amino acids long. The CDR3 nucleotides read TGCGCCAGCAGCCGGCTTACGGGACTAGCGGTGCAGAGGGACTCCTACAATGAGCAGTTCTTC. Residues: CASSRLTGLAVQRDSYNEQFF.

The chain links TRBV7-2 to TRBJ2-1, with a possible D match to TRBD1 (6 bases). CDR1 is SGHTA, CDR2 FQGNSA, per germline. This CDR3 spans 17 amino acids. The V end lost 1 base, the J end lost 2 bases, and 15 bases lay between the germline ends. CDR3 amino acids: CASSLGTGTRAYNEQFF. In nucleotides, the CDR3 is TGTGCCAGCAGCTTAGGTACCGGGACACGGGCCTACAATGAGCAGTTCTTC.

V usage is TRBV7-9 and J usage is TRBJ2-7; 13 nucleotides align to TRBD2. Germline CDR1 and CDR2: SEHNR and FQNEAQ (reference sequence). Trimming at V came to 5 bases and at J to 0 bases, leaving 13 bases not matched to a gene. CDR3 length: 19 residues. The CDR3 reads CASSVPGLAGTLASYEQYF. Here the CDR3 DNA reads TGTGCCAGCAGCGTACCGGGACTAGCGGGAACATTAGCCTCCTACGAGCAGTACTTC.